A single sample is the source of the 5 T cell receptor beta chains below, sequenced in a study of blood T cell repertoires in COVID-19. The table came from immunoSEQ multiplex PCR; TCRdb's copy has only in-frame clones and leaves some out. The sample yields 200,000 to 300,000 clones, about nine tenths seen once. Material: peripheral blood. The receptors stem from a person aged 18-30 years with COVID-19, enrolled during active disease.

The CDR3 here is CASSPTSGSADTQYF. The CDR3 nucleotides are TGTGCCAGCAGCCCGACTAGCGGGAGCGCAGATACGCAGTATTTT. V and J are TRBV5-5 and TRBJ2-3, with 12 bases fitting TRBD2. CDR1 SGHKS and CDR2 YYEKEE come from the germline V gene (reference sequence). V lost 4 bases, J lost 4 bases, and 4 bases stayed unmatched. The CDR3 is 15 residues long.

This sequence joins TRBV7-2 and TRBJ2-1; TRBD2 matches at 10 bases. CDR3 size: 16 residues. The junction had 10 bases not matched to a gene; V was cut back by 5 bases and J by 6 bases. Per germline, CDR1 SGHTA and CDR2 FQGNSA. CDR3 sequence (DNA): TGTGCCAGCAGCCCAACCGGGACTAGCGTTGTCAATGAGCAGTTCTTC. Amino acids: CASSPTGTSVVNEQFF.

This clone appeared once. The chain joins TRBV7-2 to TRBJ1-1, with D hard to call. V was trimmed by 0 bases and J by 4 bases, leaving 18 bases between them. The germline gives CDR1 SGHTA, CDR2 FQGNSA. The CDR3 contains 17 residues. The CDR3 bases are TGTGCCAGCAGCTTAGCTTCAGGCAGAAAACTTCTCACTGAAGCTTTCTTT. Encoded protein: CASSLASGRKLLTEAFF.

The chain joins TRBV6-4 to TRBJ2-1, with 8 bases lining up with TRBD2. The length of the CDR3 is 14 residues. J was trimmed by 9 bases and V by 3 bases; bases with no gene match: 7. CDR1 is MRHNA and CDR2 is SNTAGT in the germline V gene. The CDR3 nucleotides are TGTGCCAGCAGTGAGACGGGAGGGCCAGCTGAGCAGTTCTTC. It codes for CASSETGGPAEQFF.

The chain employs TRBV24-1 and TRBJ1-5; D possibly corresponds to TRBD1 (5 bases). This CDR3 comprises 13 residues. Germline assignment: CDR1 KGHDR and CDR2 SFDVKD. The V gene lost 5 bases and the J gene lost 4 bases, with 8 bases spanning the gap. In DNA, the CDR3 is TGTGCCACCAGTGGACAGCAAAATCAGCCCCAGCATTTT. Translation: CATSGQQNQPQHF.